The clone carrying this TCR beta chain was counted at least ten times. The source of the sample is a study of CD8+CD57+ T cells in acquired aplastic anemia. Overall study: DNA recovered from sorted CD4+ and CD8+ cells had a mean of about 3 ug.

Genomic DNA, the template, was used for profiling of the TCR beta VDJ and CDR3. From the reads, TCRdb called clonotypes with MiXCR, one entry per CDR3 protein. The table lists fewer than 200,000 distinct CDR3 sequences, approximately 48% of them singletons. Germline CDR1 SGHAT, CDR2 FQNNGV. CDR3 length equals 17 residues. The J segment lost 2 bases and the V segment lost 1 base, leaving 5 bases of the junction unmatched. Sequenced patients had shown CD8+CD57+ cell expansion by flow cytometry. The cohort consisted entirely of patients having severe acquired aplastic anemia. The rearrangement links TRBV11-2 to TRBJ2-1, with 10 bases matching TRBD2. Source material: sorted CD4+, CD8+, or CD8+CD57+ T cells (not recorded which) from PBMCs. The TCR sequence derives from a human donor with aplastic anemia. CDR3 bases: TGTGCCAGCAGCTTAGGTAGCGGGGGGTGGACCTACAATGAGCAGTTCTTC. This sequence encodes CASSLGSGGWTYNEQFF. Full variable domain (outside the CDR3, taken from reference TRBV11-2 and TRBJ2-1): EAGVAQSPRYKIIEKRQSVAFWCNPISGHATLYWYQQILGQGPKLLIQFQNNGVVDDSQLPKDRFSAERLKGVDSTLKIQPAKLEDSAVYLCASSLGSGGWTYNEQFFGPGTRLTVL.